The 8 T cell receptor beta chains reported below all come from one sample, sequenced in a study of T cells after yellow fever vaccination. From the 5' RACE reads, TCRdb called clonotypes with MiXCR, one entry per CDR3 protein. This table has 100,000 to 150,000 distinct CDR3 sequences, about 8.2% appearing once. This material consisted of CD8+ T cells sorted from PBMCs, taken on the day of the yellow fever booster vaccination. These receptors were obtained from a man younger than 35 who received the YFV17D yellow fever vaccine.

By share, this clonotype counts as medium-sized. The rearrangement links TRBV14 to TRBJ2-1; 12 nucleotides agree with TRBD2. The germline V gene has CDR1 SGHDN and CDR2 FVKESK. The CDR3 is 17 residues long. The V segment lost 5 bases and the J segment 5 bases; nucleotides outside the gene matches: 10. The CDR3 here is CASSTTSGGSGNNEQFF. CDR3 bases: TGTGCCAGCAGCACGACTAGCGGGGGTAGTGGGAACAATGAGCAGTTCTTC.

The rearrangement uses TRBV19 and TRBJ2-2, with 9 positions matching TRBD2. The germline V gene encodes CDR1 LNHDA and CDR2 SQIVND (reference sequence). Trimming took 6 bases from V and 7 from J; bases not matched to a gene: 6. The CDR3 loop spans 14 amino acids. The CDR3 nucleotides are TGTGCCAGTAGGCTAGCGGGGAACGACGGGGAGCTGTTTTTT. This codes for CASRLAGNDGELFF.

The chain recombines TRBV20-1 with TRBJ1-6; possible D gene TRBD1, 5 bases. The CDR3 runs to 16 residues. V lost 3 bases, J lost 9 bases, and 21 bases lay in between. Germline V gene lookup returns CDR1 DFQATT and CDR2 SNEGSKA (reference sequence). The chain's CDR3 is CSASSGYHEWGSPLHF. The DNA of the CDR3 is TGCAGTGCTAGCTCAGGGTACCACGAGTGGGGTTCACCCCTCCACTTT.

The chain recombines TRBV29-1 with TRBJ2-1; D ambiguous. CDR3 length: 12 residues. Germline V gene sequence: CDR1 SQVTM, CDR2 ANQGSEA. Trimming cost V 8 bases and J 0 bases, with 8 bases left between them. In DNA, the CDR3 is TGCAGCATGCTGAGCTCCTACAATGAGCAGTTCTTC. Protein sequence: CSMLSSYNEQFF.

The table lists this clonotype with a few counts. This chain joins TRBV5-1 and TRBJ2-7; no reliable D call. Per germline, CDR1 SGHRS and CDR2 YFSETQ. Between the trimmed V and J ends, which lost 2 bases and 6 bases, there was a span of 6 bases. The CDR3 contains 11 residues. DNA for the CDR3: TGCGCCAGCAGCTTCGCGTCCGAGCAGTACTTC. Its protein product is CASSFASEQYF.

This clonotype was detected a few times. The chain couples TRBV7-2 to TRBJ2-3, with TRBD2 as a possible D gene (5 bases). CDR1 and CDR2 (germline): SGHTA, FQGNSA. V dropped 6 bases and J dropped 1 base, with 20 bases sitting between them. This CDR3 is built from 17 residues. CDR3 sequence (DNA): TGTGCCAGCAGTTTCGACCCGGGAAGGGCCCGCACAGATACGCAGTATTTT. Translating it yields CASSFDPGRARTDTQYF.

V is TRBV5-1 and J is TRBJ1-1; D remains unclear. Per the germline V gene, CDR1 is SGHRS and CDR2 is YFSETQ. This CDR3 contains 16 residues. V lost 1 base, J lost 1 base, and 14 bases lay in between. DNA for the CDR3: TGCGCCAGCAGCTTGAAGGTCTCCCTCGGGAACACTGAAGCTTTCTTT. Its protein product is CASSLKVSLGNTEAFF.

This clonotype was found many times. V and J are TRBV4-2 and TRBJ2-5, with 7 bases aligning to TRBD2. The V gene's germline CDR1 is LGHNA and CDR2 YNFKEQ. CDR3 size: 16 residues. Trimming cost V 0 bases and J 4 bases; bases outside gene matches: 8. The CDR3 protein is CASSQDLGWGGETQYF. CDR3 in DNA: TGTGCCAGCAGCCAAGATCTTGGGTGGGGGGGAGAGACCCAGTACTTC.